This record concerns one T cell receptor (beta chain) sequence. Its target is unknown. The data belong to a study of T cell repertoires in cytomegalovirus infection. Study at large: It can be stated that public TCR beta signatures indicated CMV infection as well as a matching HLA type. Study findings and constraints: Clonotype analysis showed dominance of the ex vivo response by HLA-C-restricted CMV-specific TCR beta clonotypes. The study identified carriers of CMV plus the relevant HLA from cumulative public TCR beta family frequency.

The CDR3 extends over 14 amino acids. The ends were cut back, 4 bases at V and 3 bases at J, with 13 bases in the middle. Germline CDR1 is DFQATT and CDR2 is SNEGSKA (reference sequence). MiXCR, applied by TCRdb to the reads, yields one record per CDR3 protein. The repertoire consists of some 480,000 distinct CDR3 sequences, with 25% to 35% occurring once and the leading ten covering roughly 15%. The TCR was taken from a human donor in good health (CMV status not recorded). Some clones in this sample may be carry-over from other donors' samples. The J gene is TRBJ2-1, the V gene TRBV20-1, with D perhaps TRBD2 (5 bases). Sequenced material: cultured PBMCs, taken from culture after CMV antigen stimulation. The CDR3 bases are TGCAGTGCTAACCCTAGCTCCTACTACAATGAGCAGTTCTTC. Translation gives CSANPSSYYNEQFF.